Listed below are T cell receptor beta chains from one sample, sequenced in a study of blood T cell repertoires in COVID-19. Generated by immunoSEQ multiplex PCR, the TCRdb table keeps only in-frame clones and is missing some. The sample has fewer than 120,000 clones, approximately 68% seen once. Material: peripheral blood. The receptors here all came from a woman aged 55 to 70 with acute or convalescent COVID-19. The CDR3 runs from the conserved cysteine through the conserved F or W. D genes are given only for firm matches. A row's size may be missing; if present it is once, few, many or a size class.

d_gene	v_gene	abundance	j_gene	CDR3nt	CDR3aa
TRBD2	TRBV7-6	-	TRBJ2-1	TGTGCCAGCAGCTACACTAGCGGGGGGCCAGAGCAGTTCTTC	CASSYTSGGPEQFF
TRBD1	TRBV9	few	TRBJ2-3	TGTGCCAGCAGCGCTGGGGACAGGGCGAGGGATACGCAGTATTTT	CASSAGDRARDTQYF
TRBD1	TRBV5-6	medium-sized	TRBJ1-2	TGTGCCAGCAGCTTGCGACAGGGGGCGGTTGGCTACACCTTC	CASSLRQGAVGYTF
-	TRBV7-9	-	TRBJ1-3	TGTGCCAGCAGCTTAGGACAGGAGTTTATCTCTGGAAACACCATATATTTT	CASSLGQEFISGNTIYF
TRBD1	TRBV7-9	-	TRBJ1-1	TGTGCCAGCAGCAGAAAGGGGGCTCGTCGTCCTGAAGCTTTCTTT	CASSRKGARRPEAFF
-	TRBV10-1	few	TRBJ2-3	TGCGCCAGCACCGTCTTTTGGCTCACAGATACGCAGTATTTT	CASTVFWLTDTQYF
TRBD1	TRBV24-1	-	TRBJ1-4	TGTGCCACCAGTGCCGCTGACAGGGAAGAAAAACTGTTTTTT	CATSAADREEKLFF
-	TRBV5-1	-	TRBJ1-1	TGCGCCAGCCAGGGGACCCAGAACACTGAAGCTTTCTTT	CASQGTQNTEAFF
-	TRBV19	-	TRBJ1-5	TGTGCCAGTAGTATGGAGGGGATTAGCAATCAGCCCCAGCATTTT	CASSMEGISNQPQHF
-	TRBV6-2/TRBV6-3	-	TRBJ1-3	TGTGCCAGCAGTTACCTCCCAGAATCGACAGTCTCTGGAAACACCATATATTTT	CASSYLPESTVSGNTIYF
TRBD2	TRBV2	-	TRBJ2-2	TGTGCCAGCAGGGGGGGGACCCCCAACACCGGGGAGCTGTTTTTT	CASRGGTPNTGELFF
-	TRBV7-2	-	TRBJ1-5	TGTGCCAGCAGCCCACAGAGCAATCAGCCCCAGCATTTT	CASSPQSNQPQHF
TRBD1	TRBV7-9	few	TRBJ1-5	TGTGCCAGCAGCTTAGGCCTGGGACAGGGGGAGCCCCAGCATTTT	CASSLGLGQGEPQHF
-	TRBV12-3/TRBV12-4	-	TRBJ1-1	TGTGCCAGCAGTTTGGAGGGAGGGACTGAAGCTTTCTTT	CASSLEGGTEAFF
TRBD1	TRBV6-6	-	TRBJ1-5	TGTGCCAGCAGTTACTCGACAGGGGGCGGTGATCAGCCCCAGCATTTT	CASSYSTGGGDQPQHF
-	TRBV27	-	TRBJ2-3	TGTGCCAGCAGTTTGGCCTTCCGCACAGATACGCAGTATTTT	CASSLAFRTDTQYF
-	TRBV6-5	-	TRBJ1-2	TGTGCCAGCAGGGGGAGTCGTTTTTATGGCTACACCTTC	CASRGSRFYGYTF
-	TRBV6-5	-	TRBJ2-2	TGTGCCAGCAGTTACGGCCCAGGGAAGCTGTTTTTT	CASSYGPGKLFF
-	TRBV18	-	TRBJ2-1	TGTGCCAGCTCACCACGCGCAATTACAGGAGGGGTACCAGACAATGAGCAGTTCTTC	CASSPRAITGGVPDNEQFF
-	TRBV9	few	TRBJ2-6	TGTGCCAGCAGCCCCAGACAGCTCCCCTCTGGGGCCAACGTCCTGACTTTC	CASSPRQLPSGANVLTF